The 27 T cell receptor beta chains presented below share a single source sample, sequenced in a study of Ad26.COV2.S vaccination and SARS-CoV-2 variants. As for treatment: around 19 received Ad26.COV2.S at low or high dose, single or two shots; roughly 5 received placebo; per-sample allocation not given. Material that was analyzed had been drawn on day 63 after the first vaccine or placebo injection. Here immunoSEQ multiplex PCR was the method, and the copy in TCRdb shows in-frame clones only, minus some. This sample yields roughly 320,000 clones, of which more than 70% are seen a single time; under 2% belongs to the top ten. The sequences come from peripheral blood, collected in a trial of Ad26.COV2.S vaccine versus placebo. These TCRs come from a person aged 18 to 59 who received the Ad26.COV2.S COVID-19 vaccine or a placebo.

This chain joins TRBV4-1 and TRBJ2-7; TRBD2 aligns across 9 bases. Germline V lookup: CDR1 MGHRA, CDR2 YSYEKL. The CDR3 is 16 residues long. Unmatched junction bases numbered 9, after V lost 4 bases and J lost 2 bases. The CDR3 sequence: CASSLLPAGGPYEQYF. The DNA of the CDR3 is TGCGCCAGCAGCCTTCTCCCGGCGGGGGGGCCCTACGAGCAGTACTTC.

The genes are TRBV5-1 and TRBJ1-1; D may be TRBD1 (6 bases). The CDR3 consists of 13 residues. Germline V gene data show CDR1 as SGHRS and CDR2 as YFSETQ. V was pared by 2 bases and J by 3 bases, with 8 bases between. CDR3: CASSFQGHTEAFF. DNA for the CDR3: TGCGCCAGCAGCTTTCAGGGGCACACTGAAGCTTTCTTT.

The chain combines TRBV5-4 with TRBJ1-1; tentatively, D is TRBD1 (6 bases). This CDR3 has 15 amino acids. Trimming pared 4 bases from V and 0 bases from J, leaving 13 bases between. The germline gives CDR1 SGHNT, CDR2 YYREEE (reference sequence). For the CDR3, the DNA is TGTGCCAGCAGCCTAGGGGGGTCAATGAACACTGAAGCTTTCTTT. Residues: CASSLGGSMNTEAFF.

The rearrangement links TRBV10-3 to TRBJ2-7; D tentatively reads TRBD1 or TRBD2 (6 bases each). Germline V CDR1 and CDR2: ENHRY, SYGVKD. The V end lost 0 bases, the J end lost 1 base, and 22 bases lay between the germline ends. The CDR3 runs to 19 residues. The CDR3: CAISESRGRANRGSYEQYF. CDR3 nucleotide sequence: TGTGCCATCAGTGAGTCCCGGGGGCGAGCTAACCGAGGTTCCTACGAGCAGTACTTC.

V gene TRBV7-2 combines with J gene TRBJ1-2, with D unclear. CDR1 SGHTA and CDR2 FQGNSA come from the germline V gene. V lost 1 base and J lost 4, with 7 bases in between. The CDR3 is 13 amino acids. The CDR3 DNA is TGTGCCAGCAGCTTAGGTCACGGCTATGGCTACACCTTC. Its protein product is CASSLGHGYGYTF.

This chain joins TRBV11-2 and TRBJ1-1, with D perhaps TRBD1 (5 bases). CDR1 SGHAT and CDR2 FQNNGV come from the germline V gene. The CDR3 extends over 13 amino acids. Trimming shortened V by 4 bases and J by 4 bases, and 10 bases separated the two germline ends. In DNA form, the CDR3 reads TGTGCCAGCAGCTACGGGGGAAGCACTGAAGCTTTCTTT. Protein sequence: CASSYGGSTEAFF.

As for this clone: Other DNA sequences in this sample translate to the same CDR3. This sequence joins TRBV6-2 or TRBV6-3 and TRBJ1-2; weak D call: TRBD1 (6 bases). This CDR3 comprises 13 residues. Trimming stripped 5 bases from V and 4 bases from J, with 11 bases between. Per germline, CDR1 MNHEY and CDR2 SVGEGT. CDR3 sequence reads: CASSPTGIYGYTF. CDR3 sequence (DNA): TGTGCCAGCAGTCCGACAGGAATCTATGGCTACACCTTC.

This chain joins TRBV4-2 and TRBJ2-1; 7 bases line up with TRBD2. CDR1 and CDR2 from the germline V gene are LGHNA and YNFKEQ. CDR3 length equals 15 residues. Germline trimming cut 0 bases from V and 4 bases from J; bases unmatched to any gene: 3. The CDR3 DNA sequence: TGTGCCAGCAGCCAAGAAACGGGGGGATACAATGAGCAGTTCTTC. This gives the protein CASSQETGGYNEQFF.

V is TRBV10-3 and J is TRBJ2-5; 7 bases agree with TRBD1. The junction had 6 bases not matched to a gene; V was cut back by 0 bases and J by 5 bases. The CDR3 sequence is 15 residues long. Germline CDR1 is ENHRY and CDR2 is SYGVKD. The CDR3 DNA is TGTGCCATCAGTGAGTCAAACAGGGGACGGGAGACCCAGTACTTC. It yields the protein CAISESNRGRETQYF.

The DNA of the CDR3 is TGTGCCAGCAGCTTGGTGGGAGCGGACGATCAGCCCCAGCATTTT. It codes for CASSLVGADDQPQHF. V and J are TRBV5-6 and TRBJ1-5; D not resolved. CDR1 SGHDT and CDR2 YYEEEE come from the germline V gene. This CDR3 has 15 amino acids. Trimming shortened V by 0 bases and J by 5 bases, and 12 bases separated the two germline ends.

This chain uses TRBV6-6 with TRBJ1-1, with a weak D call TRBD1 (5 bases). The germline gives CDR1 MNHNY, CDR2 SVGAGI (reference sequence). The V gene lost 2 bases and the J gene lost 4 bases, with 11 bases spanning the gap. The CDR3 totals 14 residues. This chain's CDR3 is CASSYGGDATEAFF. The CDR3 bases are TGTGCCAGCAGTTACGGGGGGGACGCCACTGAAGCTTTCTTT.

V is TRBV9 and J is TRBJ2-3; maybe TRBD2 (5 bases). The ends were cut back, 3 bases at V and 0 bases at J, with 14 bases in the middle. The CDR3 is 16 amino acids. Germline CDR1 and CDR2: SGDLS and YYNGEE. CDR3 in amino acids: CASSDRPDYSTDTQYF. CDR3 DNA: TGTGCCAGCAGCGACCGACCTGACTATAGCACAGATACGCAGTATTTT.

The chain joins TRBV9 to TRBJ2-2, with 9 positions matching TRBD2. Germline V CDR1 and CDR2: SGDLS, YYNGEE. V was pared by 3 bases and J by 2 bases, with 5 bases of the junction left unmatched. CDR3 length equals 16 residues. The CDR3 DNA reads as TGTGCCAGCAGCGCCGCGGGGGGGCCAAACACCGGGGAGCTGTTTTTT. Translated, it gives CASSAAGGPNTGELFF.

This chain links TRBV6-2 or TRBV6-3 with TRBJ2-5; D possibly corresponds to TRBD2 (6 bases). Germline-derived CDR1 and CDR2 are MNHEY and SVGEGT. This CDR3 comprises 16 residues. Trimming shortened V by 4 bases and J by 0 bases, and 15 bases separated the two germline ends. CDR3 DNA sequence: TGTGCCAGCAGTTGGCTATCGAGGACTAACCAAGAGACCCAGTACTTC. Translation gives CASSWLSRTNQETQYF.

The rearrangement uses TRBV25-1 and TRBJ2-3, with D uncertain. Looked up from germline, CDR1 is MGHDK and CDR2 is SYGVNS. This CDR3 has 15 residues. Trimming shortened V by 6 bases and J by 0 bases, and 13 bases separated the two germline ends. Here the CDR3 reads CASSPALFSTDTQYF. The CDR3 bases are TGTGCCAGCAGCCCCGCCCTGTTCAGCACAGATACGCAGTATTTT.

The rearrangement links TRBV5-4 to TRBJ2-5, with D unclear. The CDR3 extends over 14 amino acids. CDR1 and CDR2 (germline): SGHNT, YYREEE (reference sequence). V lost 1 base to trimming and J lost 0 bases, with 7 bases between them. CDR3 loop: CASSLLTHQETQYF. The CDR3 bases are TGTGCCAGCAGCTTGTTGACACACCAAGAGACCCAGTACTTC.

By share, this clone counts as medium-sized (0.01 to 0.1%). The V and J genes are TRBV29-1 and TRBJ1-1; D call uncertain. Germline V gene sequence: CDR1 SQVTM, CDR2 ANQGSEA. CDR3 length: 12 amino acids. V lost 3 bases, J lost 0 bases, and 5 bases lay in between. CDR3 DNA sequence: TGCAGCGTTGAGCTCCTGAACACTGAAGCTTTCTTT. Translating it yields CSVELLNTEAFF. The full variable domain, with the rest looked up from reference TRBV29-1 and TRBJ1-1, is SAVISQKPSRDICQRGTSLTIQCQVDSQVTMMFWYRQQPGQSLTLIATANQGSEATYESGFVIDKFPISRPNLTFSTLTVSNMSPEDSSIYLCSVELLNTEAFFGQGTRLTVV.

The chain couples TRBV6-1 to TRBJ1-1, with no clear D. Germline V gene data show CDR1 as MNHNS and CDR2 as SASEGT. The CDR3 runs to 14 residues. Trimming took off 2 bases at V and 2 bases at J, with 9 bases between the two ends. The CDR3 sequence: CASSERFGNTEAFF. In DNA form, the CDR3 reads TGTGCCAGCAGTGAAAGATTTGGTAACACTGAAGCTTTCTTT.

A single count supports this clone. The rearrangement uses TRBV18 and TRBJ1-2; a weak D match, TRBD1 (5 bases). V was cut by 3 bases and J by 1 base, with 15 bases left in between. CDR1 is KGHSH, CDR2 LQKENI, per germline. The CDR3 consists of 16 residues. The CDR3 sequence is CASSPNKGSLNYGYTF. The CDR3 DNA is TGTGCCAGCTCACCGAACAAGGGGAGCCTTAACTATGGCTACACCTTC. The entire variable domain, with the rest obtained from reference TRBV18 and TRBJ1-2, is as follows: NAGVMQNPRHLVRRRGQEARLRCSPMKGHSHVYWYRQLPEEGLKFMVYLQKENIIDESGMPKERFSAEFPKEGPSILRIQQVVRGDSAAYFCASSPNKGSLNYGYTFGSGTRLTVV.

As concerns this clone: This specimen includes other DNA sequences encoding the same CDR3. The rearrangement joins TRBV7-2 to TRBJ1-2, with 7 bases identical to TRBD1. This CDR3 spans 14 amino acids. Germline values: CDR1 SGHTA, CDR2 FQGNSA. The V gene end was trimmed by 5 bases and the J gene end by 4 bases; junction bases not matched to a gene: 7. The CDR3 sequence is CASSLRQGPYGYTF. In nucleotides, the CDR3 is TGTGCCAGCAGCCTCAGACAGGGACCCTATGGCTACACCTTC.

Points on this clone: Other DNA sequences in the sample encode the same CDR3. The chain recombines TRBV30 with TRBJ1-1; the D is unclear. Trimming removed 2 bases from V and 5 bases from J, with 6 bases in between. CDR1 is GTSNPN, CDR2 SVGIG, per germline (reference sequence). This CDR3 spans 11 amino acids. CDR3: CAWSKRTEAFF. CDR3 bases: TGTGCCTGGAGTAAAAGGACTGAAGCTTTCTTT.

The V call is TRBV3-1 (or the pseudogene TRBV3-2), the J call TRBJ1-4; D call uncertain. The CDR3 has 17 amino acids. CDR1 and CDR2 (germline): LGHDT, YNNKEL (reference sequence). The V end was cut by 2 bases, the J end by 4 bases, with 17 bases between. CDR3: CASSQMGRGFNNEKLFF. CDR3 coding DNA: TGTGCCAGCAGCCAAATGGGGAGAGGGTTCAATAATGAAAAACTGTTTTTT.

This clone was counted only a few times. V gene TRBV6-2 or TRBV6-3 combines with J gene TRBJ2-7; D is perhaps TRBD1 (5 bases). The CDR3 contains 14 residues. Germline lookup yields CDR1 MNHEY and CDR2 SVGEGT. With 4 bases removed from V and 0 bases from J, the gap between germline ends came to 10 bases. The CDR3 sequence: CASSSSRASYEQYF. The CDR3 coding sequence is TGTGCCAGCAGTTCGAGCAGGGCCTCCTACGAGCAGTACTTC.

This clone occurred a few times. V is TRBV7-9 and J is TRBJ2-7, with TRBD1 as a possible D gene (7 bases). V was cut by 4 bases and J by 4 bases, with 17 bases left in between. This CDR3 has 15 amino acids. Germline V gives CDR1 SEHNR, CDR2 FQNEAQ (reference sequence). CDR3 loop: CASSSTGSSGYEQYF. The CDR3, as DNA: TGTGCCAGCAGCTCGACAGGGTCCAGCGGGTACGAGCAGTACTTC.

V and J are TRBV4-1 and TRBJ1-4; a possible D gene is TRBD1 (6 bases). This CDR3 region has 18 residues. Germline V CDR1 and CDR2: MGHRA, YSYEKL. V gave up 4 bases and J gave up 0 bases, with 18 bases separating them. The CDR3 DNA reads as TGCGCCAGCAGCCCTACCGGGGGCTCGGAAGCAACTAATGAAAAACTGTTTTTT. This sequence encodes CASSPTGGSEATNEKLFF.

The rearrangement links TRBV5-1 to TRBJ1-1, with D unclear. The CDR3 is 14 residues long. Germline V CDR1 and CDR2: SGHRS, YFSETQ. V gave up 7 bases and J gave up 1 base, with 14 bases separating them. The chain's CDR3 is CASAIGAPNTEAFF. CDR3 DNA sequence: TGCGCCAGCGCAATAGGAGCCCCGAACACTGAAGCTTTCTTT.

This clone was seen a few times. This sequence joins TRBV6-5 and TRBJ2-1; 7 bases fit TRBD1. The CDR3 totals 16 residues. CDR1 and CDR2 (germline): MNHEY, SVGAGI. V shed 2 bases, J shed 8 bases, and the junction held 12 bases outside the gene matches. The CDR3 nucleotides read TGTGCCAGCAGTTACGTCACAGGGGATCACCGGTATGAGCAGTTCTTC. Translating gives CASSYVTGDHRYEQFF.